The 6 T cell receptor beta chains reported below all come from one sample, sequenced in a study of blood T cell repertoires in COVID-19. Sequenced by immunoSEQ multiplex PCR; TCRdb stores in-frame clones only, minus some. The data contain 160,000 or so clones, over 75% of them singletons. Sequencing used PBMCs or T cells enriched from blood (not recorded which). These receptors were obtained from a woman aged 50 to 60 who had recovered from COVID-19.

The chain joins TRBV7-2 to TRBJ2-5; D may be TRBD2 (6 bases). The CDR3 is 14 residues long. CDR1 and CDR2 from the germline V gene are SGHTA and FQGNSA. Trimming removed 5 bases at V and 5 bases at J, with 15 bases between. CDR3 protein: CASSRRGYRETQYF. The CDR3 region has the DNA TGTGCCAGCAGCAGACGGGGGTATCGGGAGACCCAGTACTTC.

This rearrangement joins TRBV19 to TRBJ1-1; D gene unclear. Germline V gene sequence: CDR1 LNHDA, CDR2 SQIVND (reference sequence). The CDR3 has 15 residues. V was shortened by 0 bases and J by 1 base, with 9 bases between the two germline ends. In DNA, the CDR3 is TGTGCCAGTAGTATAGATCTCAAGCGGAACACTGAAGCTTTCTTT. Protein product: CASSIDLKRNTEAFF.

CDR3 in amino acids: CASSQPQGQGLSYEQYF. As DNA, the CDR3 is TGCGCCAGCAGTCAACCCCAAGGACAGGGTTTATCCTACGAGCAGTACTTC. The chain is built from TRBV23-1 and TRBJ2-7; 8 bases align to TRBD1. TRBV23-1 is an ORF, and what it does is uncertain. The CDR3 loop spans 17 amino acids. The J segment lost 1 base and the V segment lost 2 bases, leaving 10 bases of the junction unmatched.

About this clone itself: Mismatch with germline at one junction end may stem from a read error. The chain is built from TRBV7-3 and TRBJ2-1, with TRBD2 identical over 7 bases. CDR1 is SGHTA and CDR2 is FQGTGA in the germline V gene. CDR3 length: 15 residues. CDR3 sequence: CASSITGTTYNEQFF. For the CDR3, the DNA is TGTGCCAGCAGCATAACCGGGACTACCTACAATGAGCAGTTCTTC.

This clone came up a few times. The CDR3 region has the DNA TGTGCCAGCAGTTTGGGGAGGGGAAACTATGGCTACACCTTC. This sequence encodes CASSLGRGNYGYTF. The chain employs TRBV27 and TRBJ1-2, with D tentatively TRBD1 (5 bases). Germline V gene data show CDR1 as MNHEY and CDR2 as SMNVEV (reference sequence). V was shortened by 3 bases and J by 2 bases, with 10 bases between the two germline ends. This CDR3 is built from 14 residues.

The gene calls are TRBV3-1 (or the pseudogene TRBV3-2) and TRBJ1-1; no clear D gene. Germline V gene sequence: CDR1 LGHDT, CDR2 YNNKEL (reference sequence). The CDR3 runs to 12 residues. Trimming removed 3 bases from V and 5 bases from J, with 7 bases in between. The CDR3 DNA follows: TGTGCCAGCAGCCACGGGAGAACTGAAGCTTTCTTT. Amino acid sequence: CASSHGRTEAFF.